The rows below give T cell receptor beta chains drawn from one sample of a study of shared clonotypes between healthy human individuals. Data came from immunoSEQ multiplex PCR; TCRdb stores just in-frame clones and leaves some out. The table includes around 2.3 million clones, approximately 94% detected once. Sequenced: naive CD4+ T cells sorted from blood. All receptors derive from a man in his late teens or twenties in good health. CDR3s leave out the opening cysteine and the closing phenylalanine or tryptophan. D genes are given only for firm matches.

d_call | v_call | cdr3_aa
. | TRBV28 | ASSTGRTQETQY
TRBD1 | TRBV9 | ASSRPGGTEAF
. | TRBV5-4 | ASSTSGSNTGELF
TRBD2 | TRBV7-8 | ASSLDSGSTNEQF
. | TRBV5-1 | ASSLTGTVNEAF
TRBD1 | TRBV2 | ASSEADRETSEAF
TRBD2 | TRBV27 | ASSLSPVLAGHSYEQY
TRBD1 | TRBV9 | ASSLSGTVNSPLH
. | TRBV5-4 | ASSYETILGNEQF
TRBD2 | TRBV11-2 | ASSLAGTSGSY
. | TRBV7-9 | ASSRQVSANTGELF
TRBD1 | TRBV30 | AWSKGTGYNQPQH
TRBD1 | TRBV11-2 | ASSKQTGNRAF
. | TRBV10-3 | AILPLGGNTIY
. | TRBV6-5 | ASSYMGEGRNYGYT
. | TRBV7-6 | ASSLVSGSHEQY
. | TRBV30 | AWKNSPNEQF
TRBD1 | TRBV6-5 | ASSYSDRVSGNTIY
. | TRBV9 | ASSVGSGTFYEQY
TRBD1 | TRBV5-1 | ASSLETGAYNEQF
TRBD2 | TRBV10-3 | AISVAGGANEQF
. | TRBV10-3 | AISESGLGGELF
TRBD2 | TRBV10-3 | AIGTTLTDTQY
. | TRBV2 | ASSRWTDQETQY
TRBD2 | TRBV6-5 | ASSYLAGVSNHEQF
. | TRBV9 | ASTRTTNTGELF
. | TRBV25-1 | ASSEWFGSTDTQY
TRBD1 | TRBV5-1 | ASSPDRGYGYT
. | TRBV29-1 | SVDGGDYGYT
TRBD2 | TRBV6-6 | ASTSGSPTDEQF
TRBD2 | TRBV6-6 | ASSYVAGEWWNEQF
TRBD1 | TRBV6-5 | ASSLGQGVETQY
. | TRBV6-5 | ASSGGSTEAF
. | TRBV4-3 | ASSQEGATEAF
. | TRBV19 | ASSPALYSPLH
. | TRBV7-2 | ASSLLGGDSNQPQH
. | TRBV6-1 | ASSESGGGNQPQH
. | TRBV10-3 | AISDHGNQPQH
. | TRBV6-5 | ASSYSRQGNTIY
TRBD1 | TRBV10-2 | ASSGTFGTGGNSPLH
. | TRBV5-6 | ASSHDGGRSYNSPLH
. | TRBV7-9 | ASSLFLARHSNQPQH
TRBD1 | TRBV5-5 | ASSLDRGQPQH
. | TRBV20-1 | SARYGYT
. | TRBV6-1 | ASSPGSTMETQY
. | TRBV28 | ASTAQAADNYGYT
TRBD2 | TRBV6-1 | ASTELLAGGYEQY
. | TRBV2 | ASALLDNQPQH
. | TRBV4-1 | ASSQTGSYEQY
. | TRBV7-2 | ASSPGMRPLSYEQY
. | TRBV19 | ASSLETRRANEKLF
. | TRBV19 | ASDDRHFKSF
. | TRBV30 | AWSVAEKLF
. | TRBV6-5 | ASRSGSSNQPQH